Listed below are T cell receptor beta chains from one sample, sequenced in a study of tumor-infiltrating lymphocytes in primary liver carcinoma. In TCRdb, the multiplex PCR reads were re-called with MiXCR into one record per CDR3 protein. The sample lists 150,000 to 200,000 distinct CDR3 sequences; around four fifths were seen once. The source material was tumor tissue from primary liver carcinoma. Receptor source: a middle-aged man with primary liver carcinoma and hepatitis B virus infection. Both conserved end residues are part of each CDR3. D genes are given only for firm matches. Rows give clone size only sometimes, using once, few, many, or a class for an expanded clone.

v_call,d_call,clone_size,j_call,cdr3_aa,cdr3_nt
TRBV29-1,.,.,TRBJ2-2,CSVGTGAANTWELFF,TGTAGTGTTGGGACTGGCGCGGCGAACACCTGGGAGCTGTTTTTT
TRBV6-1,.,.,TRBJ2-3,CASSLPVEADTQYF,TGTGCCAGCAGTTTACCCGTCGAGGCAGATACGCAGTATTTT
TRBV6-1,.,.,TRBJ2-7,CASSKEEGGFYEQYF,TGTGCCAGCAGTAAAGAGGAAGGAGGATTCTACGAGCAGTACTTC
TRBV5-5,.,.,TRBJ2-2,CASSFNLNTLELFF,TGTGCCAGCAGCTTTAACCTAAACACCTTGGAGCTGTTTTTT
TRBV29-1,.,.,TRBJ2-7,CSVEDPVGRYYEQYF,TGCAGCGTTGAAGATCCAGTAGGGAGATACTACGAGCAGTACTTC
TRBV9,.,.,TRBJ2-2,CASSRRDTANNGELFF,TGTGCCAGCAGCCGCCGGGACACCGCGAACAACGGGGAGCTGTTTTTT
TRBV5-4,.,.,TRBJ2-1,CASSLWWRACEQFF,TGTGCCAGCAGCTTGTGGTGGCGTGCGTGTGAGCAGTTCTTC
TRBV11-1,TRBD2,.,TRBJ2-4,CASSSSGISGTKNIQYF,TGTGCCAGCAGCTCTTCCGGGATTAGCGGGACCAAAAACATTCAGTATTTC
TRBV27,.,.,TRBJ1-1,CASSLQGRTEAFF,TGTGCCAGCAGTTTACAGGGACGAACTGAAGCTTTCTTT
TRBV7-7,TRBD1,.,TRBJ2-2,CDSSPGGAAGELFF,TGTGATAGCAGTCCAGGGGGCGCGGCCGGGGAGCTGTTTTTT
TRBV10-2,.,once,TRBJ1-6,CASSESTVNSRLHF,TGCGCCAGCAGTGAGTCCACGGTTAATTCACGCCTCCATTTT
TRBV29-1,TRBD1,few,TRBJ2-1,CSETRTGDYNEQFF,TGCAGCGAAACGCGGACAGGGGACTACAATGAGCAGTTTTTC
TRBV28,TRBD2,once,TRBJ2-1,CASNRLAGDGHNEQFF,TGTGCCAGCAATAGATTAGCGGGAGACGGTCACAATGAGCAGTTCTTC
TRBV6-6,.,.,TRBJ2-1,CASSSLTTPLWQFF,TGTGCCAGCAGTTCCCTGACTACCCCCCTCTGGCAGTTCTTC
TRBV14,.,once,TRBJ2-7,CASIQDHPPSLGEQYF,TGTGCCAGCATCCAAGATCACCCCCCTTCCCTGGGCGAGCAGTACTTC
TRBV28,.,many,TRBJ1-2,CASSLPQNFGYTF,TGTGCCAGCAGTCTACCCCAGAACTTCGGCTACACCTTC
TRBV29-1,.,.,TRBJ2-5,CSVDGPGRLQETQYF,TGCAGCGTTGATGGACCAGGGAGGCTCCAAGAGACCCAGTACTTC
TRBV29-1,.,.,TRBJ2-3,CSVGGGTGITDMQYF,TGCAGCGTTGGGGGCGGGACCGGCATCACAGATATGCAGTATTTT
TRBV30,.,.,TRBJ2-1,CARSPKGNNKQFF,TGTGCCCGGAGTCCCAAAGGGAACAATAAGCAGTTCTTC
TRBV5-4,TRBD1,.,TRBJ2-3,CVSSLTGGLHTQYF,TGTGTCAGCAGTTTAACAGGGGGCTTACATACGCAGTATTTT
TRBV7-2,.,.,TRBJ1-2,CASRPRGRQHGYTF,TGTGCGAGCAGGCCTCGGGGGCGCCAGCATGGCTACACCTTC
TRBV29-1,.,.,TRBJ1-2,CGREGLNYGYTF,TGCGGCCGAGAAGGATTGAACTATGGCTACACCTTC
TRBV12-3/TRBV12-4,.,.,TRBJ1-1,CASRTSALGTETFF,TGTGCCAGCAGGACCTCCGCTTTAGGGACCGAAACTTTCTTT
TRBV5-4,.,.,TRBJ2-5,CTSNTAGRKETQYF,TGTACCAGCAACACCGCAGGTAGAAAAGAGACCCAGTACTTC
TRBV4-2,.,.,TRBJ1-2,CASSALDGNYGHTF,TGTGCTAGCAGCGCCCTTGATGGTAACTATGGCCACACCTTC
TRBV29-1,.,.,TRBJ1-2,CSVPVVGNYSYTF,TGCAGCGTTCCTGTAGTTGGAAACTATAGCTACACCTTC
TRBV11-1,.,.,TRBJ2-7,CTSRGKRSYEQYF,TGTACTAGCAGGGGTAAGCGATCCTACGAGCAGTACTTC
TRBV5-5,TRBD1,many,TRBJ2-7,CASSLSGTGGNEQCF,TGTGCCAGCAGCTTGTCCGGGACAGGGGGCAACGAGCAGTGCTTC
TRBV5-1,.,.,TRBJ1-5,CASSFTRTEPQHF,TGCGCCAGCAGCTTTACAAGGACTGAGCCCCAGCATTTT
TRBV11-1,TRBD1,.,TRBJ2-7,CASSSLPGGAYQQYF,TGTGCCAGCAGCTCGCTCCCAGGGGGCGCCTACCAGCAGTACTTC
TRBV5-6,.,many,TRBJ2-1,CASVRERQSYNEQFF,TGTGCCAGCGTACGGGAGCGGCAATCCTACAATGAGCAGTTCTTC
TRBV11-2,TRBD1,.,TRBJ1-4,CASSLGQEAEKLLF,TGTGCCAGTAGCCTGGGACAGGAGGCGGAAAAACTGTTATTT
TRBV6-1,.,once,TRBJ2-2,CANSEGWWLAGELFF,TGTGCCAATAGTGAAGGATGGTGGCTCGCCGGGGAGCTGTTTTTT
TRBV11-3,.,.,TRBJ2-7,CASSLGEGDYEQYF,TGTGCCAGCAGCCTTGGAGAAGGCGACTACGAGCAGTACTTC
TRBV29-1,TRBD2,few,TRBJ2-2,CSVGTSAANTGVLFF,TGTAGCGTTGGGACTAGCGCGGCGAATACCGGGGTGCTGTTTTTT
TRBV6-6,.,.,TRBJ1-1,CTSSTGGTAEAFF,TGTACCAGCAGCACTGGGGGGACTGCTGAAGCTTTCTTT
TRBV4-2,.,many,TRBJ1-2,CASSQDVQGTYGYTF,TGTGCCAGCAGCCAAGATGTCCAGGGTACCTATGGCTACACCTTC
TRBV11-3,.,.,TRBJ1-1,CTSSLGPEAEASF,TGTACCAGCAGCTTAGGTCCAGAGGCTGAAGCTTCCTTT
TRBV12-3/TRBV12-4,.,.,TRBJ2-5,CATAGVVGGFETQYF,TGTGCCACCGCAGGAGTGGTAGGGGGGTTTGAGACCCAGTACTTC